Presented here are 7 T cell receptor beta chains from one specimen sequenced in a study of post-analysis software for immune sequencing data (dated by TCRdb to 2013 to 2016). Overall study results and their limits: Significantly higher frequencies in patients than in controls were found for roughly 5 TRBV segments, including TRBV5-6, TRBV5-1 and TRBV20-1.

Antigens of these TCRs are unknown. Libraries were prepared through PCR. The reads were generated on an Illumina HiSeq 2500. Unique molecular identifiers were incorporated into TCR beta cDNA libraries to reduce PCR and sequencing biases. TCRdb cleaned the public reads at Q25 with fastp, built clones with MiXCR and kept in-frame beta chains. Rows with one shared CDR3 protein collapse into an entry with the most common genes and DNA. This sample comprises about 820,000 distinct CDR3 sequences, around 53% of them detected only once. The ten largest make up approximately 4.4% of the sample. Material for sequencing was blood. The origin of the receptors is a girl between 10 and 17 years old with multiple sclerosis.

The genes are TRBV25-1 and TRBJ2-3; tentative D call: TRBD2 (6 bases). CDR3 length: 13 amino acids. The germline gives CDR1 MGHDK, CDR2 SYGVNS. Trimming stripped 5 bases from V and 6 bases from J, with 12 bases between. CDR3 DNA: TGTGCCAGCAGTCCCGGGGGAGTGGATACGCAGTATTTT. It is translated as CASSPGGVDTQYF.

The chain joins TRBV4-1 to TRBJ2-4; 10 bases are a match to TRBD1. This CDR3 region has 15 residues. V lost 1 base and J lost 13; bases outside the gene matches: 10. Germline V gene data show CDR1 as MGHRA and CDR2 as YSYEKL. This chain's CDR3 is CASSQGDRGRDEQYF. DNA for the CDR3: TGCGCCAGCAGCCAAGGAGACAGGGGGCGGGATGAGCAGTACTTC.

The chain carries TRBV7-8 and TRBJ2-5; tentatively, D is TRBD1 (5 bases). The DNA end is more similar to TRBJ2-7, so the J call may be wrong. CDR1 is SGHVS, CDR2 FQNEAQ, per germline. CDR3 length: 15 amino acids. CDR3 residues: CASSLASDSLYEQYF. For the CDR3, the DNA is TGTGCCAGCAGCTTAGCTTCCGACAGTCTCTACGAGCAGTACTTC.

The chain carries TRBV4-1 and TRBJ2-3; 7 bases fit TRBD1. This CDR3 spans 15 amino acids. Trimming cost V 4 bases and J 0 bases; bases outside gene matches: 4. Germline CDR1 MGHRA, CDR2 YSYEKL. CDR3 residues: CASSPRDSSTDTQYF. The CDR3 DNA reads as TGCGCCAGCAGCCCACGGGACAGCAGCACAGATACGCAGTATTTT.

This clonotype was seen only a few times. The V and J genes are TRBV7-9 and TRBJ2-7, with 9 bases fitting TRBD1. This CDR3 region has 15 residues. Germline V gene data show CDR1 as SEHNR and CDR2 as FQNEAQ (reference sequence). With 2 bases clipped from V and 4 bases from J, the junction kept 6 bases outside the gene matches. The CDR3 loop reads CASSLYGTGRYEQYF. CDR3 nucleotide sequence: TGTGCCAGCAGCTTATACGGGACAGGGCGATACGAGCAGTACTTC.

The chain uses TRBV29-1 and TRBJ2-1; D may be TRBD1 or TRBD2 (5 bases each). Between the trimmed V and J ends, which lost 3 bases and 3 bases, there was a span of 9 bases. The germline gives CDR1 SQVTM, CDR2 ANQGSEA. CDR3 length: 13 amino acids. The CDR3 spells CSVDGAHYNEQFF. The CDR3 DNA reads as TGCAGCGTTGACGGGGCCCACTACAATGAGCAGTTCTTC.

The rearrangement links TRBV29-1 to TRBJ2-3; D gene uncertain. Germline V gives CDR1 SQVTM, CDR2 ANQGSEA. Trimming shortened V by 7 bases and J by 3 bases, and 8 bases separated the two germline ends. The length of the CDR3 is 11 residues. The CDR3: CSGSGTDTQYF. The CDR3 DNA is TGCAGCGGGTCTGGTACAGATACGCAGTATTTT.